The 7 T cell receptor beta chains reported below all come from one sample, sequenced in a study of cytomegalovirus exposure and HLA in healthy donors. The primer mix had 60 Vbeta and 13 Jbeta primers. Profiled with immunoSEQ multiplex PCR; TCRdb holds only in-frame clones, not every one. The repertoire holds around 150,000 clones, with 80% as singletons. The sample consisted of PBMCs. These TCRs come from a man aged 25-40 years in good health.

The V call is TRBV7-2, the J call TRBJ2-3; TRBD2 might be the D (6 bases). Per germline, CDR1 SGHTA and CDR2 FQGNSA. The V end lost 5 bases, the J end lost 3 bases, and 24 bases lay between the germline ends. The CDR3 has 18 amino acids. CDR3 sequence (DNA): TGTGCCAGCAGCCCGAGCCCTTCCGGGAGAGTGGGAACAGATACGCAGTATTTT. This encodes CASSPSPSGRVGTDTQYF.

This clone was recorded a few times. The chain uses TRBV18 and TRBJ1-5, with TRBD1 as a possible D gene (5 bases). V was trimmed by 6 bases and J by 9 bases, leaving 24 bases between them. The CDR3 is made up of 16 amino acids. CDR1 is KGHSH and CDR2 is LQKENI in the germline V gene. The CDR3 sequence: CASSPGAAGLGGPQHF. The CDR3, as DNA: TGTGCCAGCTCTCCCGGAGCCGCCGGCCTCGGGGGGCCCCAGCATTTT.

Here the CDR3 reads CASSTRTSGGYTYNEQFF. The CDR3, as DNA: TGTGCCAGCAGCACAAGGACTAGCGGGGGTTACACCTACAATGAGCAGTTCTTC. The rearrangement links TRBV7-6 to TRBJ2-1; 13 bases are shared with TRBD2. This CDR3 has 18 amino acids. The germline CDR1 and CDR2 sequences are SGHVS and FNYEAQ. J gave up 2 bases and V 5 bases, and 9 bases lay outside the gene matches. Full variable domain (rest looked up from reference TRBV7-6 and TRBJ2-1): GAGVSQSPRYKVTKRGQDVALRCDPISGHVSLYWYRQALGQGPEFLTYFNYEAQQDKSGLPNDRFSAERPEGSISTLTIQRTEQRDSAMYRCASSTRTSGGYTYNEQFFGPGTRLTVL.

This clone is a singleton in its sample. V and J are TRBV7-3 and TRBJ2-5, with D perhaps matching TRBD2 (5 bases). V lost 1 base to trimming and J lost 1 base, with 10 bases between them. Germline V gene lookup returns CDR1 SGHTA and CDR2 FQGTGA. The CDR3 has 15 amino acids. Here the CDR3 DNA reads TGTGCCAGCAGCTTAAACGGAGGACTCCAAGAGACCCAGTACTTC. Its protein product is CASSLNGGLQETQYF.

V usage is TRBV19 and J usage is TRBJ2-5; 8 bases are shared with TRBD1. The CDR3 covers 14 residues. CDR1 and CDR2 from the germline V gene are LNHDA and SQIVND (reference sequence). V trimming: 5 bases; J trimming: 7 bases; junction bases outside the gene matches: 9. CDR3 protein: CASSLRDRYGTQYF. CDR3 bases: TGTGCCAGTAGTCTCCGGGACAGGTATGGGACCCAGTACTTC. The full variable domain, rest sourced from reference TRBV19 and TRBJ2-5, is DGGITQSPKYLFRKEGQNVTLSCEQNLNHDAMYWYRQDPGQGLRLIYYSQIVNDFQKGDIAEGYSVSREKKESFPLTVTSAQKNPTAFYLCASSLRDRYGTQYFGPGTRLLVL.

This chain uses TRBV18 with TRBJ2-2; TRBD1 agrees at 9 bases. The CDR3 contains 15 residues. The germline CDR1 and CDR2 sequences are KGHSH and LQKENI. Trimming took 3 bases from V and 5 from J; bases not matched to a gene: 4. The CDR3 DNA reads TGTGCCAGCTCACCGGGGACAGGGTCGACCGGGGAGCTGTTTTTT. Its translation is CASSPGTGSTGELFF.

J is TRBJ2-7 and V is TRBV27, with TRBD1 matching 7 bases. The germline V gene has CDR1 MNHEY and CDR2 SMNVEV (reference sequence). The J segment lost 0 bases and the V segment lost 6 bases, leaving 5 bases of the junction unmatched. CDR3 size: 14 residues. The CDR3 loop reads CASSGQESSYEQYF. CDR3 nucleotides: TGTGCCAGCAGCGGACAGGAAAGCTCCTACGAGCAGTACTTC.